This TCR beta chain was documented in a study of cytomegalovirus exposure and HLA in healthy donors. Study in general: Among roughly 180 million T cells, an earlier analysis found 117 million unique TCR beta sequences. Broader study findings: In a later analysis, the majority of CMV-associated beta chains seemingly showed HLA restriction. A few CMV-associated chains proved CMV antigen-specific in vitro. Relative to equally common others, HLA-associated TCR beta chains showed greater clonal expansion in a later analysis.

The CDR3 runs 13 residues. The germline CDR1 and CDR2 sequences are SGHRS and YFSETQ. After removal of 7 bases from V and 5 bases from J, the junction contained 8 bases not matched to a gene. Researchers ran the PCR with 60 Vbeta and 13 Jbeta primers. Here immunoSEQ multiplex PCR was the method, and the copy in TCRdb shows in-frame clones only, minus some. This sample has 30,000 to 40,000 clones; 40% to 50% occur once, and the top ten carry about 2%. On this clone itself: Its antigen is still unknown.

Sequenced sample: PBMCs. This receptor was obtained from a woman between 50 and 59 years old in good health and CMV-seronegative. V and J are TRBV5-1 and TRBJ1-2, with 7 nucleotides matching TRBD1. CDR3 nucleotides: TGCGCCAGCTTCGATCAGACAGGGTATGGCTACACCTTC. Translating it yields CASFDQTGYGYTF.